This is a list of T cell receptor beta chains from one sample in a study of cytomegalovirus exposure and HLA in healthy donors. Method: immunoSEQ multiplex PCR; TCRdb's copy keeps in-frame clones and lacks some. The sample yields about 78,000 clones, approximately 95% seen once. Sequences were obtained from PBMCs. These receptors originate from a man aged 18-30 years in good health and CMV-seropositive. Both conserved end residues are part of each CDR3. The order of the fields is V gene, J gene, CDR3 protein.

>TRBV6-6|TRBJ2-4
CASSHRDRGGKNIQYF
>TRBV28|TRBJ1-1
CASSMTGLVLNTEAFF
>TRBV7-9|TRBJ2-5
CASSPPVQETQYF
>TRBV6-5|TRBJ2-4
CASSYSLLLAKNIQYF
>TRBV2|TRBJ1-5
CASRWGQGMSQPQHF
>TRBV5-4|TRBJ2-1
CAIPGGRGNEQFF
>TRBV7-9|TRBJ1-5
CASSLAGSQPQHF
>TRBV28|TRBJ2-7
CASSTTSGRSYEQYF
>TRBV6-5|TRBJ2-2
CASSYGGLAGELFF
>TRBV5-1|TRBJ2-5
CASSFRELAGRQETQYF
>TRBV6-5|TRBJ1-3
CASSYGTERNTIYF
>TRBV5-1|TRBJ1-4
CASSLGQGREKLFF
>TRBV15|TRBJ2-5
CATRASGRAQETQYF
>TRBV2|TRBJ2-7
CASSEGLAGVIEQYF
>TRBV13|TRBJ1-2
CASSLAGTGRYGYTF
>TRBV29-1|TRBJ2-1
CSVAFGLAGSNEQFF
>TRBV7-2|TRBJ2-3
CASSLVTSSTDTQYF
>TRBV13|TRBJ2-7
CASSFGTSGYEQYF
>TRBV27|TRBJ2-5
CASSPRTGPGETQYF
>TRBV7-2|TRBJ2-7
CASSLTSGTFYEQYF
>TRBV7-6|TRBJ2-1
CASSLVPGQNYNEQFF
>TRBV29-1|TRBJ2-7
CSVEGRTRYEQYF
>TRBV19|TRBJ2-7
CASSIGLGDEQYF